A selection of T cell receptor beta chains follows, all from one sample in a study of cytomegalovirus exposure and HLA in healthy donors. Clones were read by immunoSEQ multiplex PCR, and TCRdb kept only the in-frame ones, dropping some. The data hold approximately 110,000 clones, with under 85% observed a single time. Sequences were obtained from PBMCs. The source of these receptors is a man aged 25 to 40 in good health and CMV-seronegative. CDR3s include the opening cysteine and the closing phenylalanine or tryptophan. A D gene is named only where the DNA matches it firmly. Clone size is stated in some rows and not others, as once, few, many or a class when expanded.

J gene: TRBJ1-1; clone size: once; CDR3 length: 11; V gene: TRBV20-1; D gene: -; CDR3 DNA: TGCAGTGCTAGAGCGGACACTGAAGCTTTCTTT; CDR3 protein: CSARADTEAFF
J gene: TRBJ2-5; clone size: -; CDR3 length: 14; V gene: TRBV4-3; D gene: -; CDR3 DNA: TGCGCCAGCAGCCAAAGCGCCCCCCTCGAGACCCAGTACTTC; CDR3 protein: CASSQSAPLETQYF
J gene: TRBJ2-7; clone size: -; CDR3 length: 15; V gene: TRBV28; D gene: -; CDR3 DNA: TGTGCCAGCAGGTCCGGGGGGCTAAACGACTACGAGCAGTACTTC; CDR3 protein: CASRSGGLNDYEQYF
J gene: TRBJ2-3; clone size: -; CDR3 length: 16; V gene: TRBV6-6; D gene: TRBD2; CDR3 DNA: TGTGCCAGCAGTACACCGGGACTAGCGGGAGTTGATACGCAGTATTTT; CDR3 protein: CASSTPGLAGVDTQYF
J gene: TRBJ2-3; clone size: -; CDR3 length: 15; V gene: TRBV5-1; D gene: TRBD2; CDR3 DNA: TGCGCCAGCAGCGGGACTAGCAGCTCCACAGATACGCAGTATTTT; CDR3 protein: CASSGTSSSTDTQYF
J gene: TRBJ1-4; clone size: -; CDR3 length: 14; V gene: TRBV7-9; D gene: -; CDR3 DNA: TGTGCCAGCAGCTTCGTCCCAGGGGATGAAAAACTGTTTTTT; CDR3 protein: CASSFVPGDEKLFF
J gene: TRBJ1-2; clone size: -; CDR3 length: 14; V gene: TRBV7-9; D gene: TRBD1; CDR3 DNA: TGTGCCAGCAGCTTCGCCGGGACAGACTATGGCTACACCTTC; CDR3 protein: CASSFAGTDYGYTF
J gene: TRBJ2-2; clone size: -; CDR3 length: 16; V gene: TRBV4-3; D gene: TRBD1; CDR3 DNA: TGCGCCAGCAGCCAAGAATCACAGGGGAGAACCGGGGAGCTGTTTTTT; CDR3 protein: CASSQESQGRTGELFF
J gene: TRBJ2-1; clone size: -; CDR3 length: 15; V gene: TRBV19; D gene: TRBD2; CDR3 DNA: TGTGCCAGTAGTTCACGGGGGGGTTCAAACAATGAGCAGTTCTTC; CDR3 protein: CASSSRGGSNNEQFF
J gene: TRBJ1-5; clone size: -; CDR3 length: 15; V gene: TRBV18; D gene: -; CDR3 DNA: TGTGCCAGCTCACCCGGGGGTGCAACAAATCAGCCCCAGCATTTT; CDR3 protein: CASSPGGATNQPQHF
J gene: TRBJ1-2; clone size: -; CDR3 length: 15; V gene: TRBV28; D gene: -; CDR3 DNA: TGTGCCAGCAGGCCACCCCAGGGAGGGATCTATGGCTACACCTTC; CDR3 protein: CASRPPQGGIYGYTF
J gene: TRBJ2-2; clone size: -; CDR3 length: 15; V gene: TRBV6-5; D gene: -; CDR3 DNA: TGTGCCAGCAGTTATCTCTCCGGGAACACCGGGGAGCTGTTTTTT; CDR3 protein: CASSYLSGNTGELFF
J gene: TRBJ2-7; clone size: -; CDR3 length: 15; V gene: TRBV5-4; D gene: TRBD2; CDR3 DNA: TGTGCCAGCAGCACCTCCGGGACTAGCGGGCAGGTGCAGTACTTC; CDR3 protein: CASSTSGTSGQVQYF
J gene: TRBJ2-7; clone size: -; CDR3 length: 16; V gene: TRBV5-1; D gene: TRBD1; CDR3 DNA: TGCGCCAGCAGGTTCACAGGGGGACGTCCAACCTACGAGCAGTACTTC; CDR3 protein: CASRFTGGRPTYEQYF
J gene: TRBJ1-1; clone size: -; CDR3 length: 14; V gene: TRBV6-1; D gene: -; CDR3 DNA: TGTGCCATAAGACAAGAGAGTGAGTACACTGAAGCTTTCTTT; CDR3 protein: CAIRQESEYTEAFF
J gene: TRBJ1-4; clone size: few; CDR3 length: 15; V gene: TRBV4-3; D gene: -; CDR3 DNA: TGCGCCAGCAGCCAAGACAGGGCTTCTAATGAAAAACTGTTTTTT; CDR3 protein: CASSQDRASNEKLFF
J gene: TRBJ1-4; clone size: few; CDR3 length: 15; V gene: TRBV7-2; D gene: TRBD1; CDR3 DNA: TGTGCCAGCAGCCCCCAGACAGGGGTGAATGAAAAACTGTTTTTT; CDR3 protein: CASSPQTGVNEKLFF
J gene: TRBJ2-3; clone size: -; CDR3 length: 12; V gene: TRBV5-1; D gene: -; CDR3 DNA: TGCGCCAGCAGCCTAAGCACAGATACGCAGTATTTT; CDR3 protein: CASSLSTDTQYF
J gene: TRBJ1-5; clone size: -; CDR3 length: 15; V gene: TRBV7-9; D gene: TRBD1; CDR3 DNA: TGTGCCAGCAGCTTGGGGACAGGGAACTATCAGCCCCAGCATTTT; CDR3 protein: CASSLGTGNYQPQHF
J gene: TRBJ1-3; clone size: few; CDR3 length: 16; V gene: TRBV5-8; D gene: -; CDR3 DNA: TGTGCCAGCAACTTGAATGGGGGGGCCTTGGGAAACACCATATATTTT; CDR3 protein: CASNLNGGALGNTIYF
J gene: TRBJ1-1; clone size: -; CDR3 length: 15; V gene: TRBV5-6; D gene: TRBD1; CDR3 DNA: TGTGCCAGCAGCTTCTGGGACAGACGGGGCACTGAAGCTTTCTTT; CDR3 protein: CASSFWDRRGTEAFF
J gene: TRBJ2-7; clone size: many; CDR3 length: 14; V gene: TRBV6-5; D gene: TRBD1; CDR3 DNA: TGTGCCAGCGGCTCAGGGGGACGGAGCTACGAGCAGTACTTC; CDR3 protein: CASGSGGRSYEQYF
J gene: TRBJ2-1; clone size: -; CDR3 length: 12; V gene: TRBV5-6; D gene: -; CDR3 DNA: TGTGCCAGCAGCCCGGTCTCGGATGAGCAGTTCTTC; CDR3 protein: CASSPVSDEQFF